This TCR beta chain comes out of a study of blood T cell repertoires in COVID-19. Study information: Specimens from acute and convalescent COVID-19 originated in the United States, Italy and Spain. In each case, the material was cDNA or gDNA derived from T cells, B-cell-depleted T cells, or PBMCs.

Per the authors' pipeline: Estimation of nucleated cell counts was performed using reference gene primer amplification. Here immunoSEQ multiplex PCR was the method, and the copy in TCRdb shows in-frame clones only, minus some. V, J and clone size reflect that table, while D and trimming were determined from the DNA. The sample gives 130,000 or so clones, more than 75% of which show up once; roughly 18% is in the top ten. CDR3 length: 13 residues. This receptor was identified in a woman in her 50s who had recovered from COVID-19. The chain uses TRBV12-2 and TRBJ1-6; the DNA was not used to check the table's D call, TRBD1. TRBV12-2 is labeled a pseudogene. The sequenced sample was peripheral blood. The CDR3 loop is CASRSRQDSPLHF. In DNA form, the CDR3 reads TGTGCAAGTCGCTCAAGACAGGATTCACCCCTCCACTTT.